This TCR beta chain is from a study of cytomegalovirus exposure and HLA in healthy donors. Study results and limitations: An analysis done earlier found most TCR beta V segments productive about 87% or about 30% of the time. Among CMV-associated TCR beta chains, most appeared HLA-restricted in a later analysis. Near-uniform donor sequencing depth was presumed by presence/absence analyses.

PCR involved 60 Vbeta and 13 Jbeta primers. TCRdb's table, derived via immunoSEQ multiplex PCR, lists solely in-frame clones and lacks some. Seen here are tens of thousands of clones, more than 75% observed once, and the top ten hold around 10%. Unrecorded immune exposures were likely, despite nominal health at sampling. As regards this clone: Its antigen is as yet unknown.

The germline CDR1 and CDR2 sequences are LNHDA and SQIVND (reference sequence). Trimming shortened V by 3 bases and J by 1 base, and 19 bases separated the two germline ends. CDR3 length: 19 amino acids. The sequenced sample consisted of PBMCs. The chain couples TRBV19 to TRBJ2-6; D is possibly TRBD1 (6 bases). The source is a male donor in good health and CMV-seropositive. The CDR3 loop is CASSMHGIGGKSGANVLTF. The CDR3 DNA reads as TGTGCCAGTAGTATGCACGGGATAGGGGGTAAATCTGGGGCCAACGTCCTGACTTTC.